The 28 T cell receptor beta chains listed next were all sequenced from one sample in a study of CD8 T cells in Susac syndrome. About 0.45 to 1 ug RNA was reverse transcribed with random hexamers. Using its own MiXCR run on the immunoSEQ multiplex PCR reads, TCRdb lists one record per CDR3 protein. The data contain roughly 200,000 distinct CDR3 sequences, around 95% of them seen just once; the ten biggest clones take up approximately 0.08%. The sequencing input was CD4+ T cells from PBMCs. The source of these receptors is a human donor with multiple sclerosis.

This chain joins TRBV20-1 and TRBJ2-2; no definite D call. Germline CDR1 and CDR2: DFQATT and SNEGSKA (reference sequence). The CDR3 covers 13 residues. Between the trimmed V and J ends, which lost 6 bases and 1 base, there was a span of 9 bases. In nucleotides, the CDR3 is TGCAGTGCCGAGTGGGGGAACACCGGGGAGCTGTTTTTT. Amino acid sequence: CSAEWGNTGELFF.

The chain employs TRBV19 and TRBJ2-2; D call uncertain. Trimming pared 0 bases from V and 2 bases from J, leaving 4 bases between. This CDR3 contains 14 residues. Germline values: CDR1 LNHDA, CDR2 SQIVND (reference sequence). CDR3 residues: CASSIDPNTGELFF. The CDR3 nucleotides are TGTGCCAGTAGTATAGACCCCAACACCGGGGAGCTGTTTTTT.

V gene TRBV29-1 combines with J gene TRBJ2-1; 8 nucleotides agree with TRBD1. The junction had 0 bases not matched to a gene; V was cut back by 4 bases and J by 4 bases. The CDR3 has 12 amino acids. Looked up from germline, CDR1 is SQVTM and CDR2 is ANQGSEA. In DNA, the CDR3 is TGCAGCGTTGGGGACAGGTACAATGAGCAGTTCTTC. Protein product: CSVGDRYNEQFF.

The rearrangement links TRBV20-1 to TRBJ2-1; D remains unclear. This CDR3 has 12 residues. The V and J ends lost 6 bases and 4 bases respectively, with 10 bases between them. Germline loops: CDR1 DFQATT, CDR2 SNEGSKA (reference sequence). For the CDR3, the DNA is TGCAGTGCCCTCAAGGGTTACAATGAGCAGTTCTTC. Amino acid sequence: CSALKGYNEQFF.

This chain uses TRBV27 with TRBJ1-2; the D gene is possibly TRBD1 (6 bases). The CDR3 has 13 residues. V lost 4 bases to trimming and J lost 4 bases, with 10 bases between them. Germline V gene sequence: CDR1 MNHEY, CDR2 SMNVEV (reference sequence). The CDR3 nucleotides read TGTGCCAGCAGTTCAACAGGGCCCTATGGCTACACCTTC. Its protein product is CASSSTGPYGYTF.

DNA for the CDR3: TGTGCCAGCAGTTTTCACAGGGGGCCAGATACGCAGTATTTT. Amino acids: CASSFHRGPDTQYF. This rearrangement joins TRBV27 to TRBJ2-3; 9 nucleotides match TRBD1. This CDR3 has 14 residues. Germline CDR1 reads MNHEY; CDR2 reads SMNVEV (reference sequence). V lost 3 bases and J lost 4; bases outside the gene matches: 2.

V and J are TRBV12-3 or TRBV12-4 and TRBJ2-7; no firm D call. The CDR3 consists of 12 residues. The germline V and J ends were trimmed by 3 bases and 1 base, with 4 bases remaining between them. The CDR3 sequence: CASSLWSYEQYF. DNA for the CDR3: TGTGCCAGCAGTTTGTGGTCCTACGAGCAGTACTTC.

This clonotype was counted a single time. The V call is TRBV2, the J call TRBJ2-3; D might be TRBD1 (6 bases). The CDR3 is made up of 14 amino acids. The ends were cut back, 5 bases at V and 0 bases at J, with 9 bases in the middle. Germline loops: CDR1 SNHLY, CDR2 FYNNEI. CDR3 sequence: CASSRQASTDTQYF. The CDR3 nucleotides read TGTGCCAGCAGTCGACAGGCTAGCACAGATACGCAGTATTTT.

The rearrangement joins TRBV9 to TRBJ2-7; 9 bases align to TRBD1. Losses at the gene ends were 7 bases for V and 4 bases for J; bases not matched to a gene: 9. This CDR3 has 14 amino acids. Germline CDR1 SGDLS, CDR2 YYNGEE. CDR3 amino acids: CASRQGEFLYEQYV. CDR3 in DNA: TGTGCCAGCCGACAGGGGGAATTTCTTTACGAGCAGTACGTC.

The chain couples TRBV20-1 to TRBJ1-5, with D hard to call. The germline gives CDR1 DFQATT, CDR2 SNEGSKA (reference sequence). With 0 bases removed from V and 2 bases from J, the gap between germline ends came to 11 bases. The CDR3 has 15 residues. The CDR3 sequence is CSARDHADGNQPQHF. The CDR3 DNA reads TGCAGTGCTAGAGATCATGCAGATGGCAATCAGCCCCAGCATTTT.

This chain joins TRBV30 and TRBJ2-3, with a tentative D call TRBD2 (5 bases). The germline CDR1 and CDR2 sequences are GTSNPN and SVGIG (reference sequence). Trimming removed 1 base at V and 2 bases at J, with 10 bases between. CDR3 size: 14 residues. CDR3 protein: CAWSDGGPTDTQYF. Written as DNA, the CDR3 is TGTGCCTGGAGTGACGGCGGGCCCACAGATACGCAGTATTTT.

This chain uses TRBV7-3 with TRBJ2-3; D unresolved. The CDR3 loop spans 16 amino acids. CDR1 and CDR2 (germline): SGHTA, FQGTGA. V dropped 4 bases and J dropped 0 bases, with 14 bases sitting between them. Here the CDR3 reads CASSSGPSSSTDTQYF. CDR3 in DNA: TGTGCCAGCAGCTCGGGTCCATCCTCTAGCACAGATACGCAGTATTTT.

The J gene is TRBJ2-7, the V gene TRBV9, with 9 nucleotides matching TRBD2. Trimming took 4 bases from V and 4 from J; bases not matched to a gene: 15. The CDR3 consists of 17 residues. Germline V lookup: CDR1 SGDLS, CDR2 YYNGEE. CDR3 protein: CASSPRESSGDIYEQYV. CDR3 sequence (DNA): TGTGCCAGCAGCCCGAGGGAGTCTAGCGGGGATATTTACGAGCAGTACGTC.

This clonotype was seen a handful of times. This chain links TRBV29-1 with TRBJ1-1, with 8 positions matching TRBD1. The CDR3 consists of 12 residues. Germline V gene data show CDR1 as SQVTM and CDR2 as ANQGSEA. V lost 7 bases, J lost 0 bases, and 1 base stayed unmatched. CDR3: CSGTGMNTEAFF. In DNA form, the CDR3 reads TGCAGCGGGACAGGGATGAACACTGAAGCTTTCTTT.

This rearrangement joins TRBV9 to TRBJ1-5; weak D call: TRBD1 (5 bases). Germline V CDR1 and CDR2: SGDLS, YYNGEE. Trimming shortened V by 0 bases and J by 3 bases, and 13 bases separated the two germline ends. The CDR3 is 16 residues long. CDR3 nucleotide sequence: TGTGCCAGCAGCGTAGGGGTGGGGGGAATCAATCAGCCCCAGCATTTT. Translating gives CASSVGVGGINQPQHF.

The rearrangement uses TRBV29-1 and TRBJ2-1; 9 bases are a match to TRBD1. Germline V lookup: CDR1 SQVTM, CDR2 ANQGSEA. The ends lost 6 bases at V and 9 bases at J; junction bases unmatched: 9. CDR3 size: 13 residues. CDR3 protein: CSVPGQGQGEQFF. The CDR3 DNA sequence: TGCAGCGTCCCGGGACAGGGTCAAGGTGAGCAGTTCTTC.

J is TRBJ1-6 and V is TRBV9; D gene ambiguous. The V gene's germline CDR1 is SGDLS and CDR2 YYNGEE. The CDR3 extends over 15 amino acids. V lost 0 bases, J lost 7 bases, and 11 bases lay in between. CDR3 sequence (DNA): TGTGCCAGCAGCGTAGGAACCGGTACCAATTCACCCCTCCACTTT. It yields the protein CASSVGTGTNSPLHF.

J is TRBJ2-3 and V is TRBV24-1; no definite D call. The CDR3 totals 13 residues. Germline assignment: CDR1 KGHDR and CDR2 SFDVKD. With 2 bases removed from V and 4 bases from J, the gap between germline ends came to 6 bases. CDR3 bases: TGTGCCACCAGTGATTCCTGGTCAGATACGCAGTATTTT. Amino acids: CATSDSWSDTQYF.

The genes are TRBV21-1 and TRBJ2-7; TRBD1 was called by the table and not checked on the DNA. TRBV21-1 is assigned pseudogene status. The CDR3 spans 14 residues. This CDR3 reads CASSNPGGGYEQYV. The CDR3 DNA sequence: TGTGCCAGCAGCAACCCAGGGGGAGGCTACGAGCAGTACGTC.

The CDR3: CASSQAGLVNEQFF. The CDR3 DNA sequence: TGTGCCAGCAGCCAAGCAGGACTAGTAAATGAGCAGTTCTTC. V and J are TRBV3-1 and TRBJ2-1, with 7 bases identical to TRBD2. V lost 1 base, J lost 7 bases, and 4 bases stayed unmatched. This CDR3 region has 14 residues. The germline CDR1 and CDR2 sequences are LGHDT and YNNKEL (reference sequence).

This chain joins TRBV5-1 and TRBJ2-5, with 9 bases that match TRBD2. This CDR3 region has 15 residues. Unmatched junction bases numbered 4, after V lost 0 bases and J lost 4 bases. CDR1 and CDR2 from the germline V gene are SGHRS and YFSETQ. The chain's CDR3 is CASSLAVSGGETQYF. DNA for the CDR3: TGCGCCAGCAGCTTGGCGGTTAGCGGGGGAGAGACCCAGTACTTC.

The chain employs TRBV3-1 and TRBJ2-5; tentative D call: TRBD2 (6 bases). V lost 4 bases and J lost 7, with 22 bases in between. This CDR3 has 16 amino acids. Germline CDR1 is LGHDT and CDR2 is YNNKEL (reference sequence). Here the CDR3 DNA reads TGTGCCAGCAGCCTCCCCCTGGAGGGAGTGATAGGGACCCAGTACTTC. This translates into CASSLPLEGVIGTQYF.

This clonotype was detected once. This sequence joins TRBV2 and TRBJ2-2, with unresolved D. Between the trimmed V and J ends, which lost 6 bases and 0 bases, there was a span of 8 bases. CDR1 SNHLY and CDR2 FYNNEI come from the germline V gene. CDR3 length: 14 residues. Here the CDR3 DNA reads TGTGCCAGCAGAGTGGGGTCGAACACCGGGGAGCTGTTTTTT. Translating gives CASRVGSNTGELFF.

This chain joins TRBV6-6 and TRBJ2-6; D is unresolved. Germline values: CDR1 MNHNY, CDR2 SVGAGI (reference sequence). Trimming left V 8 bases short and J 0 bases short, with 5 bases between. The CDR3 has 13 residues. The CDR3 is CASALSGANVLTF. The CDR3 DNA follows: TGTGCCAGCGCCCTCTCTGGGGCCAACGTCCTGACTTTC.

The chain joins TRBV20-1 to TRBJ1-1; D is ambiguous. Trimming stripped 2 bases from V and 4 bases from J, with 8 bases between. Germline V CDR1 and CDR2: DFQATT, SNEGSKA (reference sequence). CDR3 length: 12 residues. CDR3 loop: CSARRVATEAFF. CDR3 sequence (DNA): TGCAGTGCTAGAAGAGTAGCCACTGAAGCTTTCTTT.

The chain employs TRBV30 and TRBJ2-7; D is possibly TRBD1 (6 bases). Trimming pared 4 bases from V and 3 bases from J, leaving 13 bases between. The V gene's germline CDR1 is GTSNPN and CDR2 SVGIG (reference sequence). This CDR3 is built from 13 residues. The CDR3 region is CAWNRDLGYEQYF. The CDR3 DNA is TGTGCCTGGAACAGGGACCTTGGCTACGAGCAGTACTTC.

This chain joins TRBV6-2 or TRBV6-3 and TRBJ1-6; unclear D gene. Germline V gives CDR1 MNHEY, CDR2 SVGEGT. Trimming left V 6 bases short and J 7 bases short, with 10 bases between. The CDR3 runs to 13 residues. CDR3 amino acids: CASSQEANSPLHF. CDR3 in DNA: TGTGCCAGCAGCCAGGAGGCCAATTCACCCCTCCACTTT.

The chain has TRBV30 and TRBJ1-1, with D maybe TRBD1 (5 bases). Trimming took 7 bases from V and 4 from J, leaving 16 bases between them. The CDR3 runs 13 residues. Germline V gives CDR1 GTSNPN, CDR2 SVGIG (reference sequence). The chain's CDR3 is CAFASLGGTEAFF. The CDR3 nucleotides read TGTGCCTTTGCTTCTTTGGGGGGCACTGAAGCTTTCTTT.